A selection of T cell receptor beta chains follows, all from one sample in a study of response to subunit inactivated influenza vaccine. TCRdb ran MiXCR on the RT-PCR reads and lists one entry per CDR3 protein. The table includes 500,000 to 550,000 distinct CDR3 sequences, approximately 24% detected once. This sample was shared with a second study, whose subject was T cells expressing NK-cell markers.

Material: CD4+ T cells sorted from PBMCs, obtained 11 to 12 days after vaccination. These TCRs come from a man aged 50-60 years who received an inactivated influenza vaccine. CDR3s include the opening cysteine and the closing phenylalanine or tryptophan. D genes are given only for firm matches. Only part of the rows carry a size: once, few, many, or a class if the clone is expanded.

V gene	D gene	J gene	clone size	CDR3 protein	CDR3 DNA
TRBV6-1	TRBD1	TRBJ1-1	.	CATRRGQGNTEAFF	TGTGCCACCCGAAGGGGACAGGGGAACACTGAAGCTTTCTTT
TRBV7-2	TRBD2	TRBJ2-1	.	CASSTRGLAGGEDEQFF	TGTGCCAGCAGCACAAGAGGACTAGCGGGGGGTGAGGATGAGCAGTTCTTC
TRBV5-1	.	TRBJ2-1	.	CASSSGTVSYNEQFF	TGCGCCAGCAGCTCAGGGACTGTCTCCTACAATGAGCAGTTCTTC
TRBV11-2	TRBD1	TRBJ2-4	many	CASSQIDRGLAKNIQYF	TGTGCCAGCAGCCAAATAGACAGGGGGCTTGCCAAAAACATTCAGTACTTC
TRBV7-2	.	TRBJ2-5	once	CASSSHRESLETQYF	TGTGCCAGCAGCTCTCACAGGGAATCCCTAGAGACCCAGTACTTC
TRBV28	TRBD1	TRBJ2-1	.	CASSSFRTGSLNEQFF	TGTGCCAGCAGTTCATTCAGGACAGGGAGTTTAAATGAGCAGTTCTTC
TRBV20-1	TRBD2	TRBJ2-1	few	CSAIPLAGGFNEQFF	TGCAGTGCTATCCCGCTAGCGGGAGGATTCAATGAGCAGTTCTTC
TRBV20-1	TRBD2	TRBJ2-3	.	CSAPTLTSGNTDTQYF	TGCAGTGCTCCAACATTAACTAGCGGAAACACAGATACGCAGTATTTT
TRBV11-1	.	TRBJ2-1	.	CASSLALSGVGEQFF	TGTGCCAGCAGCTTAGCGCTATCGGGAGTGGGTGAGCAGTTCTTC
TRBV5-1	.	TRBJ1-2	few	CASSVQQGRSYGYTF	TGCGCCAGCAGCGTCCAACAAGGACGGAGCTATGGCTACACCTTC
TRBV10-3	.	TRBJ2-5	few	CAISGIGETQYF	TGTGCCATTAGCGGTATTGGGGAGACCCAGTACTTC
TRBV9	.	TRBJ2-3	.	CASSVDRDTQYF	TGTGCCAGCAGCGTAGACAGAGATACGCAGTATTTT
TRBV6-5	.	TRBJ1-2	.	CASSYSRGSNYGFTF	TGTGCCAGCAGTTACTCGAGGGGATCTAACTATGGCTTCACCTTC
TRBV12-3/TRBV12-4	.	TRBJ2-3	.	CASKAEVGTDTQYF	TGTGCCAGCAAGGCGGAGGTAGGGACAGATACGCAGTATTTT
TRBV18	.	TRBJ2-3	.	CASSADRTDTQYF	TGTGCCAGCTCAGCGGACCGCACAGATACGCAGTATTTT
TRBV4-2	.	TRBJ2-7	.	CASSQERGARYEQYF	TGTGCCAGCAGCCAAGAGAGGGGGGCCCGCTACGAGCAGTACTTC
TRBV15	.	TRBJ2-7	.	CATSRAKGLDYEQYF	TGTGCCACCAGCAGAGCAAAGGGGCTAGACTACGAGCAGTACTTC
TRBV12-3/TRBV12-4	.	TRBJ1-2	.	CASSLPPRHGYTF	TGTGCCAGCAGTTTACCCCCTCGCCATGGCTACACCTTC
TRBV5-1	TRBD1	TRBJ1-3	.	CASSFNGQGEAGNTIYF	TGCGCCAGCAGCTTCAACGGACAGGGGGAAGCTGGAAACACCATATATTTT
TRBV4-3	TRBD1	TRBJ2-1	many	CASSQDLGQGAGEQFF	TGCGCCAGCAGCCAAGATCTAGGACAGGGGGCAGGTGAGCAGTTCTTC
TRBV5-1	.	TRBJ2-3	few	CASSWGISDSGDTQYF	TGCGCCAGCAGCTGGGGGATATCGGACTCGGGGGATACGCAGTATTTT
TRBV28	TRBD2	TRBJ2-5	.	CASTFLAGDYKTQYF	TGTGCCAGCACTTTTCTAGCGGGGGATTACAAGACCCAGTACTTC
TRBV5-6	TRBD2	TRBJ2-2	.	CASSTRRLARNTGELFF	TGTGCCAGCAGTACACGTCGACTAGCCCGGAACACCGGGGAGCTGTTTTTT